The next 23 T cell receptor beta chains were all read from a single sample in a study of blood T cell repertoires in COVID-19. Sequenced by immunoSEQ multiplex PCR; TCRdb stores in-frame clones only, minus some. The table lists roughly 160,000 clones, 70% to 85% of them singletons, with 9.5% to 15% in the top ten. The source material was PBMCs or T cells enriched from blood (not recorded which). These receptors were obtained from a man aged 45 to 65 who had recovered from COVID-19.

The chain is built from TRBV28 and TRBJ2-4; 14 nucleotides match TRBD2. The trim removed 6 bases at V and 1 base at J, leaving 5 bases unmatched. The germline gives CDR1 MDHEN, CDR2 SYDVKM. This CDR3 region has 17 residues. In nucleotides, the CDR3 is TGTGCCAGCAGCCCATGGACTAGCGGGGGGGCCAAAAACATTCAGTACTTC. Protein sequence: CASSPWTSGGAKNIQYF.

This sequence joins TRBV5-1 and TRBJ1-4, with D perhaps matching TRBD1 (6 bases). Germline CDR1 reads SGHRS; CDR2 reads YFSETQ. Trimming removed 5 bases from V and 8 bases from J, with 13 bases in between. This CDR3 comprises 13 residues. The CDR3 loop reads CASRPRGEEKLFF. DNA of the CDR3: TGCGCCAGCAGGCCCAGGGGAGAGGAAAAACTGTTTTTT.

The chain's CDR3 is CASSVVGQAEQFF. The DNA for the CDR3 is TGTGCCAGCAGCGTAGTGGGGCAGGCCGAGCAGTTCTTC. This chain uses TRBV9 with TRBJ2-1, with D maybe TRBD1 (5 bases). CDR1 and CDR2 (germline): SGDLS, YYNGEE. Trimming removed 0 bases at V and 10 bases at J, with 11 bases between. The CDR3 covers 13 residues.

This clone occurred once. CDR3 bases: TGTGCCAGCAGTTTATCGAGGCGGAACACTGAAGCTTTCTTT. Residues: CASSLSRRNTEAFF. The V and J genes are TRBV27 and TRBJ1-1; no reliable D call. Trimming pared 0 bases from V and 1 base from J, leaving 6 bases between. The CDR3 is 14 amino acids. CDR1 is MNHEY, CDR2 SMNVEV, per germline (reference sequence).

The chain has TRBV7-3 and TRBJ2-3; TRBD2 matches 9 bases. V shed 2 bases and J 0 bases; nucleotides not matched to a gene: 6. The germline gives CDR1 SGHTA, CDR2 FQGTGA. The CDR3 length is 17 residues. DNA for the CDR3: TGTGCCAGCAGCTTAGGGGGTCTAGCGGGGAGCACAGATACGCAGTATTTT. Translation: CASSLGGLAGSTDTQYF.

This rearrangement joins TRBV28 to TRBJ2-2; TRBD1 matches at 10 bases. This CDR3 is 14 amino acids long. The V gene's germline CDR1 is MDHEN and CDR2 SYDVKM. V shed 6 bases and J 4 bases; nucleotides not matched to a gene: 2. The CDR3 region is CASSRQGATGELFF. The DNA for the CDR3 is TGTGCCAGCAGCCGACAGGGGGCCACCGGGGAGCTGTTTTTT.

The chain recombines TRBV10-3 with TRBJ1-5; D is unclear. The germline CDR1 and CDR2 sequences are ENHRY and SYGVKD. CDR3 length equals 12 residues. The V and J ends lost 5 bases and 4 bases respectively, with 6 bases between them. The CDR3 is CAISNMNQPQHF. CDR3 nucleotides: TGTGCCATCAGTAATATGAATCAGCCCCAGCATTTT.

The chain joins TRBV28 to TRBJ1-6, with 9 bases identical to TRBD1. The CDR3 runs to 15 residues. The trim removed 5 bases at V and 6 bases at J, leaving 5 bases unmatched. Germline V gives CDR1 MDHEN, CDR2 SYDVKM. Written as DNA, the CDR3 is TGTGCCAGCAGTCGATCGGGACAGGGTAATTCACCCCTCCACTTT. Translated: CASSRSGQGNSPLHF. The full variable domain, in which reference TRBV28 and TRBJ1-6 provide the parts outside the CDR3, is DVKVTQSSRYLVKRTGEKVFLECVQDMDHENMFWYRQDPGLGLRLIYFSYDVKMKEKGDIPEGYSVSREKKERFSLILESASTNQTSMYLCASSRSGQGNSPLHFGNGTRLTVT.

The CDR3 nucleotides are TGTGCCATCAGTGAGCCAGACAGGGGCTACGAGCAGTACTTC. The encoded protein is CAISEPDRGYEQYF. The chain is built from TRBV10-3 and TRBJ2-7; 8 bases are shared with TRBD1. The CDR3 spans 14 residues. V gave up 2 bases and J gave up 3 bases; unmatched junction bases: 3. Germline V gives CDR1 ENHRY, CDR2 SYGVKD.

The chain's CDR3 is CASSSRTASSYNSPLHF. For the CDR3, the DNA is TGTGCCAGCAGCTCACGGACAGCTAGCTCCTATAATTCACCCCTCCACTTT. The V gene is TRBV7-9, the J gene TRBJ1-6, with D possibly matching TRBD1 (6 bases). The CDR3 covers 17 residues. The germline V gene has CDR1 SEHNR and CDR2 FQNEAQ (reference sequence). V was pared by 4 bases and J by 0 bases, with 13 bases between.

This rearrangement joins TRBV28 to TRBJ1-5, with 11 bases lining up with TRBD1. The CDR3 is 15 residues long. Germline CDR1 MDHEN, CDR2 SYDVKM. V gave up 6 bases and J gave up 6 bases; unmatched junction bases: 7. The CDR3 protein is CASRAGQGVIQPQHF. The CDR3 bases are TGTGCCAGCAGAGCGGGACAGGGGGTTATTCAGCCCCAGCATTTT.

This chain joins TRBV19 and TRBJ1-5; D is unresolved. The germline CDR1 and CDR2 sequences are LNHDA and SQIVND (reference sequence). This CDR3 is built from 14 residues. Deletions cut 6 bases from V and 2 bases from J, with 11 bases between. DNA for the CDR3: TGTGCCAGTAGCCCTCCTCTAGGCAATCAGCCCCAGCATTTT. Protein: CASSPPLGNQPQHF.

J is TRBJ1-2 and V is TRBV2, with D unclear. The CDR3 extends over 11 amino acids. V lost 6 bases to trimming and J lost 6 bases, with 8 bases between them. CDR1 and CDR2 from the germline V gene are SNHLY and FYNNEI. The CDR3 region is CASRERDGYTF. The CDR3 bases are TGTGCCAGCAGAGAGCGGGATGGCTACACCTTC.

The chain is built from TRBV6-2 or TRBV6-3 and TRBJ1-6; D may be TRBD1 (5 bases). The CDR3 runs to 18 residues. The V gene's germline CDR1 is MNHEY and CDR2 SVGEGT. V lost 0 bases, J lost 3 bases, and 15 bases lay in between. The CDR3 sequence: CASSYSSAGDGYNSPLHF. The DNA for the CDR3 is TGTGCCAGCAGTTACTCGAGCGCGGGGGACGGCTATAATTCACCCCTCCACTTT.

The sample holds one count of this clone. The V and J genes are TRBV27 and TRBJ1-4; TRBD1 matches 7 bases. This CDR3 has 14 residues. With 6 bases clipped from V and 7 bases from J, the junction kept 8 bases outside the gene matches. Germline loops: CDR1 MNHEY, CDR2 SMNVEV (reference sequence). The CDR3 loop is CASSRDRDSEKLFF. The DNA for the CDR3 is TGTGCCAGCAGCCGTGACAGGGACAGTGAAAAACTGTTTTTT.

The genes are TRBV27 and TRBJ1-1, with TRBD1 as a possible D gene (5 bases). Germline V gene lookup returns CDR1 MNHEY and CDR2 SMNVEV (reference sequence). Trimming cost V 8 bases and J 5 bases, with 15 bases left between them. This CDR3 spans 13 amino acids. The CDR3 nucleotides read TGTGCCAGCGGGGCGAAGGCAGAGACTGAAGCTTTCTTT. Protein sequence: CASGAKAETEAFF.

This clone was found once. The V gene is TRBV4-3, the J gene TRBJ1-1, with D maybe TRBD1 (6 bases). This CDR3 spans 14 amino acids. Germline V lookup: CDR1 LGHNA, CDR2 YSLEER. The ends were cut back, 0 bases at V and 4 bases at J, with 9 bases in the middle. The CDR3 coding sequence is TGCGCCAGCAGCCAAGAAGGGGGGGTCACTGAAGCTTTCTTT. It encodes CASSQEGGVTEAFF.

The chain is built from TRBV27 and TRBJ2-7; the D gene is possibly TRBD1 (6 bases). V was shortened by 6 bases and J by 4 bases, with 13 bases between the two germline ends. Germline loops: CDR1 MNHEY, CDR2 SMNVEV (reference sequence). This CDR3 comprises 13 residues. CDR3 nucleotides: TGTGCCAGCAGCGCCAGGGGTCAGTACGAGCAGTACTTC. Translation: CASSARGQYEQYF.

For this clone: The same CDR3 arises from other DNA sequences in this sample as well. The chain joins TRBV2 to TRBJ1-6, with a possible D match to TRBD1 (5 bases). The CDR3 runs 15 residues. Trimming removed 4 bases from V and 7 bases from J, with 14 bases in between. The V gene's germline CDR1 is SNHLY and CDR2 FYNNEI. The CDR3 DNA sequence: TGTGCCAGCAGTGGACGAGGGGCGGGAAATTCACCCCTCCACTTT. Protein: CASSGRGAGNSPLHF.

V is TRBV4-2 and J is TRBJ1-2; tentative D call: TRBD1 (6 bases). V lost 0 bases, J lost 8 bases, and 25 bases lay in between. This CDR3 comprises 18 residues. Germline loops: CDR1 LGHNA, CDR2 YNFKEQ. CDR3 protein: CASSQDSQGLGSRGGYTF. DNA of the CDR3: TGTGCCAGCAGCCAAGATTCCCAGGGGCTTGGGTCGAGAGGGGGCTACACCTTC.

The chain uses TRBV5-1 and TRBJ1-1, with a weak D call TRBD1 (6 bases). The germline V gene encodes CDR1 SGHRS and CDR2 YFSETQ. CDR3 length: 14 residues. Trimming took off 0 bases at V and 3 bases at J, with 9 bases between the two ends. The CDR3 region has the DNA TGCGCCAGCAGCTTGGAGACAGGTCACACTGAAGCTTTCTTT. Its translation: CASSLETGHTEAFF.

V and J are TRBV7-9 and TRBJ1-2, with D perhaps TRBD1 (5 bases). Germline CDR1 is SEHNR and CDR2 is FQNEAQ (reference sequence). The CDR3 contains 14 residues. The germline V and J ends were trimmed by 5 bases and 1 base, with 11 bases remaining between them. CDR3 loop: CASSRQSINYGYTF. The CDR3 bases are TGTGCCAGCAGCCGACAGAGTATTAACTATGGCTACACCTTC. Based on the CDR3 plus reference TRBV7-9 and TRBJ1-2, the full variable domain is DTGVSQNPRHKITKRGQNVTFRCDPISEHNRLYWYRQTLGQGPEFLTYFQNEAQLEKSRLLSDRFSAERPKGSFSTLEIQRTEQGDSAMYLCASSRQSINYGYTFGSGTRLTVV.

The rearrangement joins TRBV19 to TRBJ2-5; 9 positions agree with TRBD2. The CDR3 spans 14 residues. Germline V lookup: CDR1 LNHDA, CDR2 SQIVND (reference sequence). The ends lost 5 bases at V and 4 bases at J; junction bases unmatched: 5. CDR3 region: CASSALAGPETQYF. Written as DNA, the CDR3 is TGTGCCAGTAGTGCCCTAGCGGGGCCAGAGACCCAGTACTTC. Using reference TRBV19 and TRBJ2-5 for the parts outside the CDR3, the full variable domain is DGGITQSPKYLFRKEGQNVTLSCEQNLNHDAMYWYRQDPGQGLRLIYYSQIVNDFQKGDIAEGYSVSREKKESFPLTVTSAQKNPTAFYLCASSALAGPETQYFGPGTRLLVL.